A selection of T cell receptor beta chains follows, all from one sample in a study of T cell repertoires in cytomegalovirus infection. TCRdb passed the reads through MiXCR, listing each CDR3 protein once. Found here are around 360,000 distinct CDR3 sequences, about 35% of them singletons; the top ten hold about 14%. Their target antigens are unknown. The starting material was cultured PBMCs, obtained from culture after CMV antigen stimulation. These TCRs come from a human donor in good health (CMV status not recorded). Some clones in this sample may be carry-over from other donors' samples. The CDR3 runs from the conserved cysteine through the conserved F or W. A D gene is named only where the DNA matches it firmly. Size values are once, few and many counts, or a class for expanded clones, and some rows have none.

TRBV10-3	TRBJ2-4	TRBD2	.	TGTGCCATCAGTGACCCGGGACTAGCGGGAGGGCACAAAAACATTCAGTACTTC	CAISDPGLAGGHKNIQYF
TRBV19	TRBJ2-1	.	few	TGTGCCAGTAGTATGCCTCCTGACACGGCCAACAATGAGCAGTTCTTC	CASSMPPDTANNEQFF
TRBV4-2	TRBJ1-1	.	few	TGTGCCAGCAGCCAAGTCAGGAGGAACACTGAAGCTTTCTTT	CASSQVRRNTEAFF
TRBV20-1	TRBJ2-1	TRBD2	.	TGCAGTGTCAGAAGTACTAGCGGCTACAATGAGCAGTTCTTC	CSVRSTSGYNEQFF
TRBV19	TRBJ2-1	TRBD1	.	TGTGCCAGTAGTATCTCCGACAGGGGATGGAATGAGCAGTTCTTC	CASSISDRGWNEQFF
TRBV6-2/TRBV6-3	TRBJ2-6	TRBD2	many	TGTGCCAGCACCCTAGGGGCGGGAGTCTGGTCCGGGGCCAACGTCCTGACTTTC	CASTLGAGVWSGANVLTF
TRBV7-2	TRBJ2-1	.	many	TGTGCCAGCAGCTCGCGGCGTCTAGCGAACCACTACAATGAGCAGTTCTTC	CASSSRRLANHYNEQFF
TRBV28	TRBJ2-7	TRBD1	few	TGTGCCAGCAGTTTGGGCGGGACAGGCTACGAGCAGTACTTC	CASSLGGTGYEQYF
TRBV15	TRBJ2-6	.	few	TGTGCCACCAGCAGGGATCAGGGGAGTGGGGCCAACGTCCTGACTTTC	CATSRDQGSGANVLTF
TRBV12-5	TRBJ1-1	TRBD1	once	TGTGCTAGTGGTTTGCCCTCTTGGGGATACAGGGGTTTCAACACTGAAGCTTTCTTT	CASGLPSWGYRGFNTEAFF
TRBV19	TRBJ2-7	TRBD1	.	TGTGCCAGTAGCCCAGGACAGGGAACAGGATACGAGCAGTACTTC	CASSPGQGTGYEQYF
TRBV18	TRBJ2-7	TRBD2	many	TGTGCCAGCTCACCACCCGGACTAGCGGGCTCCTACGAGCAGTACTTC	CASSPPGLAGSYEQYF
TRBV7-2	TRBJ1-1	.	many	TGTGCCAGCAGCCCCTGGCAGCAGAACACTGAAGCTTTCTTT	CASSPWQQNTEAFF
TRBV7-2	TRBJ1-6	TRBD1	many	TGTGCCAGCAGCCAAGCGGGACAGGGGCGTTCACCCCTCCACTTT	CASSQAGQGRSPLHF
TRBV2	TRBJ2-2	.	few	TGTGCCAGCAGTGAAGGGGCAACCCGAATCGGCGGGGAGCTGTTTTTT	CASSEGATRIGGELFF
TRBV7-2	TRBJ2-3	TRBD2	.	TGTGCCAGCAGACGATCCAGTAGCGGGGCACTCACAGATACGCAGTATTTT	CASRRSSSGALTDTQYF
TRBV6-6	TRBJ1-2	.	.	TGTGCCCGCCGGGGAGGCTATGGCTACACCTTC	CARRGGYGYTF
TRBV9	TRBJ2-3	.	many	TGTGCCAGCAGCGCCACGAATCGAGATACGCAGTATTTT	CASSATNRDTQYF
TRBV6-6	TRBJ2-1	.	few	TGTGCCATCCACCAAGGGGGGGCGGGAGTATTGGAGCAGTTCTTC	CAIHQGGAGVLEQFF
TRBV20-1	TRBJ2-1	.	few	TGCAGTGCCGGGCTCCTGGGTTACAATGAGCAGTTCTTC	CSAGLLGYNEQFF
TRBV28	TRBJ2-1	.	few	TGTGCCAGCGGGGGGTCTAGAGAGCCTTTCAATGAGCAGTTCTTC	CASGGSREPFNEQFF
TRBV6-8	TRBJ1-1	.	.	TGTGCCAGCAGTTCCAGGGTCCGGGCTTTCTTT	CASSSRVRAFF
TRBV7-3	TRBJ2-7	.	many	TGTGCCAGCAGCCCATCAGCAGCGGACGAGCAGTACTTC	CASSPSAADEQYF
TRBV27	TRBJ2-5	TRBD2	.	TGTGCCAGCAGTGGTACGGGAGGGCCTCCAGAAGAGACCCAGTACTTC	CASSGTGGPPEETQYF
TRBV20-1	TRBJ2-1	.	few	TGCAGTGCTAGAAAAACGTCCTCCTACAATGAGCAGTTCTTC	CSARKTSSYNEQFF
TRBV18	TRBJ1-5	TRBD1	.	TGTGCCAGCACGAACACAGGGGGCGAAGATCAGCCCCAGCATTTT	CASTNTGGEDQPQHF
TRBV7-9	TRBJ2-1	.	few	TGTGCCAGCGGAAGGGAGATTGAGCAGTTCTTC	CASGREIEQFF
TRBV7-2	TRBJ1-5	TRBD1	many	TGTGCCAGCAGCAGACAGGGGGATCAGCCCCAGCATTTT	CASSRQGDQPQHF
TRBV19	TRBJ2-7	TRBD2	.	TGTGCCAGTAAAGAGACTAGCGGGAGCTACGAGCAGTACTTC	CASKETSGSYEQYF
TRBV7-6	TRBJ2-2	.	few	TGTGCCAGCAGCCTCCAAAGGGGGAGGAATACCGGGGAGCTGTTTTTT	CASSLQRGRNTGELFF
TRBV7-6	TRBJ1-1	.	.	TGTGCCAGCAGCGTTTCTGGATTCGCTGAAGCTTTCTTT	CASSVSGFAEAFF
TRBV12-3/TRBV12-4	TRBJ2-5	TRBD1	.	TGTGCCAGCAGTTTAGGCACAGGGGCAACAGAGACCCAGTACTTC	CASSLGTGATETQYF
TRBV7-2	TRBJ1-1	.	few	TGTGCCAGCAGCTTCCCCAGGGGAGGAGCTTTCTTT	CASSFPRGGAFF
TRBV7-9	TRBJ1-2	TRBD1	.	TGTGCCAGCAGCTTTGGGGCCGACAGGGGGGACGGCTACACCTTC	CASSFGADRGDGYTF
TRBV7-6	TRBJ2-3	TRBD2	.	TGTGCCAGCAGCTTAGGTCTTAGCGGGATCACAGATACGCAGTATTTT	CASSLGLSGITDTQYF
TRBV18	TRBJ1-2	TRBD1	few	TGTGCCAGCTCACCCCGGGGACAGCAATCCTATGGCTACACCTTC	CASSPRGQQSYGYTF
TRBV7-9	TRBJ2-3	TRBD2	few	TGTGCCAGCAGCGGACTAGCGGGAGGGCCGGGGGATACGCAGTATTTT	CASSGLAGGPGDTQYF
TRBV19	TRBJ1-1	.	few	TGTGCCAGTAGCCCTGGAAGGAGCCCGAACACTGAAGCTTTCTTT	CASSPGRSPNTEAFF
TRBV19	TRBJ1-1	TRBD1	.	TGTGCCAGTCTTAATATTGACAGGGGGAACACTGAAGCTTTCTTT	CASLNIDRGNTEAFF
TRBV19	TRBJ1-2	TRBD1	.	TGTGCCAGTAGTATCGGACAGGGGGACTACTATGGCTACACCTTC	CASSIGQGDYYGYTF